This T cell receptor beta chain was obtained from a study of T cell responses to AZD1222 COVID-19 vaccine. Profiled with immunoSEQ multiplex PCR; TCRdb holds only in-frame clones, not every one. Seen here are around 71,000 clones, nearly 85% observed once, and the top ten hold approximately 2.8%. Points on this clone: Its antigen is not identified.

Per the germline V gene, CDR1 is WNHNN and CDR2 is SYGVQD (reference sequence). This CDR3 spans 13 amino acids. The trim removed 11 bases at V and 1 base at J, leaving 4 bases unmatched. The study's findings and limits: At 160-218 and 743-854, vaccine-associated CD4 TCRs were dominant, and they spanned spike. Females made up more of the donors, who were largely white British, and clonal diversity may have come out too low.

The receptor's source is an adult in good health. The chain has TRBV10-1 and TRBJ2-2, with TRBD2 matching 7 bases. The sequencing here drew on peripheral blood, taken on day 0 of AZD1222 vaccination. This CDR3 reads CALGGGNTGELFF. Here the CDR3 DNA reads TGCGCCCTAGGCGGGGGGAACACCGGGGAGCTGTTTTTT.